The 21 T cell receptor beta chains in this list originate from one sample, sequenced in a study of T cell responses to AZD1222 COVID-19 vaccine. Libraries were prepared by immunoSEQ multiplex PCR; TCRdb keeps only in-frame clonotypes and omits some of them. The sample has about 150,000 clones; 90% are singletons. Here the sequenced sample was peripheral blood, taken on day 0 of AZD1222 vaccination. Every receptor here comes from an adult in good health.

The genes are TRBV5-1 and TRBJ2-1; TRBD2 might be the D (5 bases). Germline-derived CDR1 and CDR2 are SGHRS and YFSETQ. The CDR3 extends over 16 amino acids. The germline V and J ends were trimmed by 4 bases and 4 bases, with 18 bases remaining between them. CDR3 DNA: TGCGCCAGCAGCCCCTCACCGGGCAGCGGTTACAATGAGCAGTTCTTC. This gives the protein CASSPSPGSGYNEQFF. Based on the CDR3 plus reference TRBV5-1 and TRBJ2-1, the full variable domain is KAGVTQTPRYLIKTRGQQVTLSCSPISGHRSVSWYQQTPGQGLQFLFEYFSETQRNKGNFPGRFSGRQFSNSRSEMNVSTLELGDSALYLCASSPSPGSGYNEQFFGPGTRLTVL.

The gene calls are TRBV7-9 and TRBJ1-6; D is possibly TRBD1 (5 bases). This CDR3 is built from 16 residues. V was shortened by 3 bases and J by 6 bases, with 15 bases between the two germline ends. Per germline, CDR1 SEHNR and CDR2 FQNEAQ (reference sequence). CDR3 sequence (DNA): TGTGCCAGCAGCTTCCCGCCCGGACAAGTTAATTCACCCCTCCACTTT. Residues: CASSFPPGQVNSPLHF.

This clone was seen a single time. The chain has TRBV9 and TRBJ2-1, with TRBD2 matching 8 bases. V trimming: 0 bases; J trimming: 6 bases; junction bases outside the gene matches: 5. Germline CDR1 SGDLS, CDR2 YYNGEE. The CDR3 contains 15 residues. This CDR3 reads CASSVGTGGSNEQFF. DNA for the CDR3: TGTGCCAGCAGCGTAGGAACGGGAGGGTCCAATGAGCAGTTCTTC. The whole variable domain, filled in from reference TRBV9 and TRBJ2-1, reads DSGVTQTPKHLITATGQRVTLRCSPRSGDLSVYWYQQSLDQGLQFLIQYYNGEERAKGNILERFSAQQFPDLHSELNLSSLELGDSALYFCASSVGTGGSNEQFFGPGTRLTVL.

The chain carries TRBV7-9 and TRBJ2-2, with D perhaps matching TRBD2 (7 bases). Germline values: CDR1 SEHNR, CDR2 FQNEAQ (reference sequence). V was trimmed by 2 bases and J by 9 bases, leaving 16 bases between them. The CDR3 consists of 15 residues. The CDR3 bases are TGTGCCAGCAGCTTACCGGGGGGCCAAATCTGGGAGCTGTTTTTT. It is translated as CASSLPGGQIWELFF.

This rearrangement joins TRBV5-1 to TRBJ1-1; the D gene is possibly TRBD1 (5 bases). The CDR3 has 15 amino acids. The germline V gene encodes CDR1 SGHRS and CDR2 YFSETQ. V was pared by 0 bases and J by 0 bases, with 9 bases between. The CDR3 here is CASSLAGGLNTEAFF. CDR3 DNA: TGCGCCAGCAGCTTGGCGGGGGGGTTGAACACTGAAGCTTTCTTT.

In its sample, this clone was seen once. J is TRBJ1-1 and V is TRBV7-9; unclear D gene. V lost 5 bases and J 10 bases, leaving 17 bases between the germline ends. CDR1 SEHNR and CDR2 FQNEAQ come from the germline V gene (reference sequence). The CDR3 has 13 residues. The CDR3 here is CASSPEGLWGAFF. CDR3 DNA sequence: TGTGCCAGCAGCCCCGAAGGGCTTTGGGGAGCTTTCTTT. Combining the CDR3 with reference TRBV7-9 and TRBJ1-1 gives the whole variable domain DTGVSQNPRHKITKRGQNVTFRCDPISEHNRLYWYRQTLGQGPEFLTYFQNEAQLEKSRLLSDRFSAERPKGSFSTLEIQRTEQGDSAMYLCASSPEGLWGAFFGQGTRLTVV.

This clone was seen ten or more times. This rearrangement joins TRBV4-2 to TRBJ2-5; 10 nucleotides line up with TRBD2. The CDR3 is 15 amino acids. Germline V gives CDR1 LGHNA, CDR2 YNFKEQ. Unmatched junction bases numbered 3, after V lost 4 bases and J lost 1 base. This CDR3 reads CASSREREGQETQYF. CDR3 in DNA: TGTGCCAGCAGCCGGGAGCGGGAGGGCCAAGAGACCCAGTACTTC.

The rearrangement links TRBV30 to TRBJ1-2; D not certain. This CDR3 spans 11 amino acids. Deletions cut 1 base from V and 7 bases from J, with 7 bases between. CDR1 and CDR2 from the germline V gene are GTSNPN and SVGIG (reference sequence). The CDR3 nucleotides read TGTGCCTGGAGTGGGGGTAGTGGCTACACCTTC. Translating it yields CAWSGGSGYTF.

This chain connects TRBV2 to TRBJ1-1, with no clear D. Per germline, CDR1 SNHLY and CDR2 FYNNEI. The CDR3 is 13 amino acids. The ends were cut back, 6 bases at V and 6 bases at J, with 14 bases in the middle. In DNA form, the CDR3 reads TGTGCCAGCAGGGCGACCTCAGTGGCTGAAGCTTTCTTT. This codes for CASRATSVAEAFF.

The gene calls are TRBV14 and TRBJ2-6; TRBD1 might be the D (7 bases). CDR1 SGHDN and CDR2 FVKESK come from the germline V gene. CDR3 size: 16 residues. V was trimmed by 3 bases and J by 4 bases, leaving 13 bases between them. The CDR3 sequence is CASSQYRGGGANVLTF. The CDR3, as DNA: TGTGCCAGCAGCCAGTACAGGGGAGGAGGGGCCAACGTCCTGACTTTC. Full variable domain (rest looked up from reference TRBV14 and TRBJ2-6): EAGVTQFPSHSVIEKGQTVTLRCDPISGHDNLYWYRRVMGKEIKFLLHFVKESKQDESGMPNNRFLAERTGGTYSTLKVQPAELEDSGVYFCASSQYRGGGANVLTFGAGSRLTVL.

The gene calls are TRBV3-1 (or the pseudogene TRBV3-2) and TRBJ1-2; D is undetermined. This CDR3 region has 14 residues. CDR1 is LGHDT and CDR2 is YNNKEL in the germline V gene (reference sequence). Trimming removed 4 bases at V and 0 bases at J, with 9 bases between. The CDR3 DNA sequence: TGTGCCAGCAGCCGATCAGAGACTAACTATGGCTACACCTTC. Translating it yields CASSRSETNYGYTF.

This chain uses TRBV18 with TRBJ2-7, with 7 bases identical to TRBD2. Unmatched junction bases numbered 12, after V lost 2 bases and J lost 2 bases. Germline CDR1 is KGHSH and CDR2 is LQKENI. The CDR3 is 17 amino acids. CDR3 protein: CASSPNRGGRAPYEQYF. For the CDR3, the DNA is TGTGCCAGCTCACCAAACCGTGGCGGGAGAGCCCCCTACGAGCAGTACTTC.

The CDR3, as DNA: TGTGCCAGCAGCCGGGCAGGGGGAAGTAACACTGAAGCTTTCTTT. This sequence encodes CASSRAGGSNTEAFF. The chain joins TRBV27 to TRBJ1-1; 7 nucleotides line up with TRBD1. Germline V CDR1 and CDR2: MNHEY, SMNVEV (reference sequence). The CDR3 has 15 residues. The V and J ends lost 6 bases and 2 bases, in that order; junction bases with no gene match: 9.

V and J are TRBV30 and TRBJ1-6; D not certain. Per the germline V gene, CDR1 is GTSNPN and CDR2 is SVGIG (reference sequence). Trimming removed 0 bases at V and 10 bases at J, with 4 bases between. CDR3 size: 11 residues. Here the CDR3 DNA reads TGTGCCTGGAGTGTACTATCACCCCTCCACTTT. This gives the protein CAWSVLSPLHF.

This clone was seen just once. The rearrangement uses TRBV10-2 and TRBJ2-7; D uncertain. Germline loops: CDR1 WSHSY, CDR2 SAAADI. The CDR3 runs 12 residues. V was trimmed by 2 bases and J by 4 bases, leaving 6 bases between them. CDR3 DNA: TGCGCCAGCAGTGAGGAAAGGTACGAGCAGTACTTC. Its protein is CASSEERYEQYF.

About this clone itself: Sequence at one end of the junction differs from germline and may be a read error. The chain combines TRBV24-1 with TRBJ2-3, with D perhaps assigned TRBD1 or TRBD2 (5 bases each). This CDR3 region has 12 residues. Looked up from germline, CDR1 is KGHDR and CDR2 is SFDVKD. CDR3 region: CATSATGTQFLF. The CDR3 DNA reads TGTGCCACCAGTGCCACCGGGACCCAATTTCTTTTT.

This clone was seen only a few times. The chain employs TRBV7-9 and TRBJ1-1; D is uncertain. CDR3 length: 15 amino acids. Trimming removed 4 bases from V and 0 bases from J, with 12 bases in between. Germline assignment: CDR1 SEHNR and CDR2 FQNEAQ (reference sequence). The CDR3 loop reads CASSSNMVMNTEAFF. The CDR3 nucleotides are TGTGCCAGCAGCTCTAACATGGTCATGAACACTGAAGCTTTCTTT.

This rearrangement joins TRBV28 to TRBJ1-3; D uncertain. The length of the CDR3 is 14 residues. The germline CDR1 and CDR2 sequences are MDHEN and SYDVKM. The germline V and J ends were trimmed by 3 bases and 0 bases, with 6 bases remaining between them. The CDR3 nucleotides read TGTGCCAGCAGTTTTTACAGCTCTGGAAACACCATATATTTT. Translated, it gives CASSFYSSGNTIYF.

CDR3 sequence reads: CASRLEGAGGYTF. In nucleotides, the CDR3 is TGTGCCAGCAGATTGGAGGGGGCCGGCGGCTACACCTTC. The J gene is TRBJ1-2, the V gene TRBV28; 7 bases line up with TRBD1. The germline V gene encodes CDR1 MDHEN and CDR2 SYDVKM. V lost 6 bases, J lost 8 bases, and 9 bases stayed unmatched. The CDR3 sequence is 13 residues long.

This sequence joins TRBV28 and TRBJ1-2, with a tentative D call TRBD1 (6 bases). Germline values: CDR1 MDHEN, CDR2 SYDVKM. The CDR3 is 15 residues long. The V end was cut by 10 bases, the J end by 5 bases, with 23 bases between. The chain's CDR3 is CAIPKLGPGAYGYTF. DNA for the CDR3: TGTGCCATCCCTAAGTTGGGTCCGGGGGCGTATGGCTACACCTTC.

The chain recombines TRBV5-1 with TRBJ2-7; D call uncertain. CDR1 and CDR2 from the germline V gene are SGHRS and YFSETQ. The length of the CDR3 is 15 residues. Trimming took off 0 bases at V and 2 bases at J, with 12 bases between the two ends. The DNA of the CDR3 is TGCGCCAGCAGCTTGGCCGGGCGGAACACCTACGAGCAGTACTTC. Translating it yields CASSLAGRNTYEQYF.